The 20 T cell receptor beta chains presented below share a single source sample, sequenced in a study of blood T cell repertoires in COVID-19. Profiling relied on immunoSEQ multiplex PCR, and the TCRdb table lists in-frame clones only, not all of them. The sample contains about 170,000 clones, about 88% of which appear only once. Sequencing was done on a sample of peripheral blood. The receptor set was obtained from an elderly woman with COVID-19, enrolled during active disease.

The chain uses TRBV2 and TRBJ1-4; TRBD1 matches at 8 bases. The CDR3 length is 14 residues. V lost 6 bases to trimming and J lost 4 bases; unmatched junction nucleotides: 4. Germline V gene lookup returns CDR1 SNHLY and CDR2 FYNNEI. This CDR3 is CASRGTGNNEKLFF. DNA for the CDR3: TGTGCCAGCAGGGGGACAGGCAATAATGAAAAACTGTTTTTT.

The chain carries TRBV9 and TRBJ2-2; D perhaps matches TRBD2 (5 bases). This CDR3 spans 14 amino acids. Germline CDR1 SGDLS, CDR2 YYNGEE. V dropped 2 bases and J dropped 0 bases, with 5 bases sitting between them. CDR3 sequence reads: CASSVTTNTGELFF. The CDR3 DNA is TGTGCCAGCAGCGTGACTACGAACACCGGGGAGCTGTTTTTT.

In its sample, this clone was seen a few times. V and J are TRBV6-2 or TRBV6-3 and TRBJ1-1; tentatively, D is TRBD1 (6 bases). Trimming shortened V by 5 bases and J by 3 bases, and 10 bases separated the two germline ends. The CDR3 spans 13 residues. The germline V gene encodes CDR1 MNHEY and CDR2 SVGEGT. The CDR3: CASSHREYTEAFF. CDR3 DNA sequence: TGTGCCAGCAGTCACAGGGAGTACACTGAAGCTTTCTTT.

V is TRBV28 and J is TRBJ2-2; possibly TRBD2 for D (6 bases). CDR3 length: 18 amino acids. The V end was cut by 6 bases, the J end by 2 bases, with 22 bases between. Germline V gene lookup returns CDR1 MDHEN and CDR2 SYDVKM. The CDR3 nucleotides are TGTGCCAGCAGCTATTCGGGACTCCTGAACCCCAACACCGGGGAGCTGTTTTTT. Translation gives CASSYSGLLNPNTGELFF.

This clone came up once. For the CDR3, the DNA is TGTGCCAGCAGCTCCTCAGGGGGCGGGGAGCTGTTTTTT. It is translated as CASSSSGGGELFF. The chain combines TRBV7-3 with TRBJ2-2, with 7 bases lining up with TRBD1. Trimming cost V 4 bases and J 7 bases; bases outside gene matches: 3. The CDR3 runs to 13 residues. CDR1 and CDR2 from the germline V gene are SGHTA and FQGTGA.

The rearrangement uses TRBV19 and TRBJ2-3, with D perhaps TRBD1 (5 bases). The CDR3 totals 13 residues. V was shortened by 3 bases and J by 6 bases, with 10 bases between the two germline ends. Per the germline V gene, CDR1 is LNHDA and CDR2 is SQIVND (reference sequence). The CDR3 reads CASSIHYRDTQYF. CDR3 DNA: TGTGCCAGTAGTATCCATTACAGGGATACGCAGTATTTT.

The V gene is TRBV28, the J gene TRBJ2-5, with 7 bases matching TRBD1. CDR3 size: 15 residues. Germline V gene data show CDR1 as MDHEN and CDR2 as SYDVKM. With V trimmed by 6 bases and J by 5 bases, 12 bases remained unmatched. DNA of the CDR3: TGTGCCAGCAGATCATCGAGGGGGCTCCGGGAGACCCAGTACTTC. It translates to CASRSSRGLRETQYF. Using reference TRBV28 and TRBJ2-5 for the parts outside the CDR3, the full variable domain is DVKVTQSSRYLVKRTGEKVFLECVQDMDHENMFWYRQDPGLGLRLIYFSYDVKMKEKGDIPEGYSVSREKKERFSLILESASTNQTSMYLCASRSSRGLRETQYFGPGTRLLVL.

The V gene is TRBV7-2, the J gene TRBJ1-5; a weak D match, TRBD1 (5 bases). V gave up 5 bases and J gave up 3 bases, with 20 bases separating them. The CDR3 runs 17 residues. Germline V gives CDR1 SGHTA, CDR2 FQGNSA. This chain's CDR3 is CASSPVGTGGNNQPQHF. The CDR3 DNA reads as TGTGCCAGCAGCCCAGTTGGGACGGGGGGTAACAATCAGCCCCAGCATTTT.

This chain links TRBV7-2 with TRBJ2-3; possibly TRBD2 for D (5 bases). The V end was cut by 7 bases, the J end by 0 bases, with 14 bases between. This CDR3 contains 15 residues. Germline assignment: CDR1 SGHTA and CDR2 FQGNSA. CDR3: CASIPLRTSTDTQYF. The CDR3 DNA sequence: TGTGCCAGCATCCCCTTAAGGACTAGCACAGATACGCAGTATTTT.

The CDR3 sequence: CATSRDDRWISGNTIYF. Written as DNA, the CDR3 is TGTGCCACCAGCAGGGATGACAGATGGATCTCTGGAAACACCATATATTTT. The chain combines TRBV15 with TRBJ1-3, with D possibly TRBD1 on 5 matching bases. CDR1 is LNHNV, CDR2 YYDKDF, per germline (reference sequence). The V and J ends lost 3 bases and 0 bases respectively, with 15 bases between them. CDR3 size: 17 residues.

This clone was seen a handful of times. The chain employs TRBV28 and TRBJ2-2; a possible D gene is TRBD1 (5 bases). The V gene lost 5 bases and the J gene lost 7 bases, with 11 bases spanning the gap. The CDR3 consists of 13 residues. Germline V gene lookup returns CDR1 MDHEN and CDR2 SYDVKM. In nucleotides, the CDR3 is TGTGCCAGCAGTAAGGGGTTGAACGGGGAGCTGTTTTTT. Its protein is CASSKGLNGELFF.

This chain links TRBV19 with TRBJ2-1; TRBD2 might be the D (5 bases). The CDR3 is 14 residues long. The V end lost 5 bases, the J end lost 7 bases, and 15 bases lay between the germline ends. Germline CDR1 is LNHDA and CDR2 is SQIVND (reference sequence). The CDR3 DNA reads TGTGCCAGTAGTTGGGCAGAGGGCCCTAATGAGCAGTTCTTC. It translates to CASSWAEGPNEQFF. Full variable domain (remainder filled in from reference TRBV19 and TRBJ2-1): DGGITQSPKYLFRKEGQNVTLSCEQNLNHDAMYWYRQDPGQGLRLIYYSQIVNDFQKGDIAEGYSVSREKKESFPLTVTSAQKNPTAFYLCASSWAEGPNEQFFGPGTRLTVL.

The chain has TRBV19 and TRBJ2-1; D not resolved. CDR3 length: 17 amino acids. CDR1 LNHDA and CDR2 SQIVND come from the germline V gene (reference sequence). V lost 3 bases and J lost 0, with 15 bases in between. The CDR3 region is CASSIGGGRPSYNEQFF. Written as DNA, the CDR3 is TGTGCCAGTAGTATTGGTGGCGGAAGGCCCTCCTACAATGAGCAGTTCTTC.

There are a few counts of this clone. This rearrangement joins TRBV28 to TRBJ1-5; the D is unclear. Trimming pared 2 bases from V and 1 base from J, leaving 12 bases between. Germline V CDR1 and CDR2: MDHEN, SYDVKM. The CDR3 contains 16 residues. The CDR3 DNA sequence: TGTGCCAGCAGTTTACGGTCAGGTGGAAGCAATCAGCCCCAGCATTTT. Protein product: CASSLRSGGSNQPQHF.

The chain links TRBV28 to TRBJ2-2; D gene unclear. The CDR3 runs to 14 residues. Deletions cut 4 bases from V and 4 bases from J, with 10 bases between. Germline V gene lookup returns CDR1 MDHEN and CDR2 SYDVKM. The CDR3 reads CASSSAGRTGELFF. As DNA, the CDR3 is TGTGCCAGCAGTTCCGCAGGCCGCACCGGGGAGCTGTTTTTT.

This clone was recorded once. The chain's CDR3 is CASSLPRTYEQYF. CDR3 nucleotides: TGTGCCAGCAGTTTACCCAGGACCTACGAGCAGTACTTC. The chain joins TRBV12-3 or TRBV12-4 to TRBJ2-7; no firm D call. This CDR3 comprises 13 residues. V was cut by 2 bases and J by 2 bases, with 7 bases left in between.

This rearrangement joins TRBV28 to TRBJ2-6, with D uncertain. Trimming left V 10 bases short and J 0 bases short, with 7 bases between. Germline V gene sequence: CDR1 MDHEN, CDR2 SYDVKM. The length of the CDR3 is 13 residues. CDR3 protein: CATEISGANVLTF. In nucleotides, the CDR3 is TGTGCCACCGAGATCTCTGGGGCCAACGTCCTGACTTTC.

The V and J genes are TRBV12-2 and TRBJ2-1; TRBD2, the table's D call, was not compared with the DNA. TRBV12-2 is marked as a pseudogene. The CDR3 consists of 17 residues. CDR3 protein: CASRLEITGNFYNEQFF. The CDR3 coding sequence is TGTGCAAGTCGCTTGGAAATCACGGGGAACTTCTACAATGAGCAGTTCTTC.

The V gene is TRBV5-4, the J gene TRBJ1-1; 8 nucleotides agree with TRBD1. The germline V gene has CDR1 SGHNT and CDR2 YYREEE (reference sequence). CDR3 length: 15 amino acids. The J segment lost 5 bases and the V segment lost 4 bases, leaving 10 bases of the junction unmatched. The CDR3 protein is CASSPKTGDETEAFF. Here the CDR3 DNA reads TGTGCCAGCAGCCCTAAGACAGGGGATGAGACTGAAGCTTTCTTT.

The genes are TRBV6-6 and TRBJ2-1; 11 nucleotides match TRBD2. This CDR3 is built from 16 residues. Germline CDR1 and CDR2: MNHNY and SVGAGI (reference sequence). V lost 5 bases, J lost 2 bases, and 5 bases stayed unmatched. CDR3: CASSTTTSGTYNEQFF. For the CDR3, the DNA is TGTGCCAGCAGTACTACGACTAGCGGGACCTACAATGAGCAGTTCTTC.